This T cell receptor (beta chain) was retrieved from a study of identical twins. After template switching added a universal primer site, the resulting cDNA carried unique molecular identifiers. TCRdb re-called the 5' RACE reads through MiXCR, storing one row per CDR3 protein. Seen here are some 790,000 distinct CDR3 sequences, 15% to 20% observed once, and the top ten hold about an eighth. V gave up 0 bases and J gave up 6 bases, with 9 bases separating them. The CDR3 is 13 amino acids. Per the germline V gene, CDR1 is MNHEY and CDR2 is SMNVEV (reference sequence). These data were also filed under a second study, of T cells expressing NK-cell markers. This second study says: The authors derived TCR beta repertoires from sorted CD3+CD56+NKG2C+, CD3+CD56+NKG2C- and CD3+CD56-NKG2C+ T cells. Of the CD8+ T cells in 5 to 7 donors, about 1.0-7.5% belonged to dominant NKG2C+ clonotypes.

This receptor was taken from a young woman in good health. J is TRBJ2-7 and V is TRBV27, with no clear D. The sample was PBMCs. DNA of the CDR3: TGTGCCAGCAGTTTATCGTCCAGGACCGAGCAGTACTTC. Its translation: CASSLSSRTEQYF.